This TCR beta chain was profiled in a study of graft-versus-host responses after intestinal transplantation. Looking at the study overall: The transplants performed in recipients were multivisceral, liver-intestinal, or isolated intestinal. Recipients across the board were started on anti-thymocyte globulin induction, then kept on tacrolimus and steroids for about 3 years. Whole-study results and caveats: Ileal or blood samples showed some GvH clones first, and such clones were also found in recipient marrow.

This CDR3 spans 11 amino acids. The V gene's germline CDR1 is SEHNR and CDR2 FQNEAQ (reference sequence). Notes on this clone: No antigen is known for it. A read error may account for a junction end that differs from germline.

Only in-frame clones appear in the TCRdb table, and some are missing; sequencing was by immunoSEQ multiplex PCR. Counted here are about 15,000 clones, 74% occurring once; the ten biggest clones make up about 3.5%. To release intraepithelial and lamina propria lymphocytes, the graft tissue was processed. The chain has TRBV7-9 and TRBJ2-1; D remains unclear. The receptor comes from a human patient who received an intestinal transplant, so some T cells may come from the graft donor. The sequencing used ileum tissue, collected 14 days after transplant. CDR3 in amino acids: CASSRGMSFLF. The CDR3 DNA sequence: TGTGCCAGCAGCAGAGGAATGAGCTTTCTCTTC.